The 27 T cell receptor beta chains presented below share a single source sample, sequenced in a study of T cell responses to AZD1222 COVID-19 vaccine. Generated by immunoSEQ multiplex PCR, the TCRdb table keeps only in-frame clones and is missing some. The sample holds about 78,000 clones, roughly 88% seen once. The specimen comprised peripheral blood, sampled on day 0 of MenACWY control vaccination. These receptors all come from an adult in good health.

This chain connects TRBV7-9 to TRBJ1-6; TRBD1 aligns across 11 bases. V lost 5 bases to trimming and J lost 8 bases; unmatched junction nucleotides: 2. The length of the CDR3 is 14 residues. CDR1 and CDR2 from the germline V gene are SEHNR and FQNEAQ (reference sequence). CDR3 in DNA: TGTGCCAGCAGCCGGGACAGGGGGGATTCACCCCTCCACTTT. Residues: CASSRDRGDSPLHF. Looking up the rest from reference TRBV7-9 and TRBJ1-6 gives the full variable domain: DTGVSQNPRHKITKRGQNVTFRCDPISEHNRLYWYRQTLGQGPEFLTYFQNEAQLEKSRLLSDRFSAERPKGSFSTLEIQRTEQGDSAMYLCASSRDRGDSPLHFGNGTRLTVT.

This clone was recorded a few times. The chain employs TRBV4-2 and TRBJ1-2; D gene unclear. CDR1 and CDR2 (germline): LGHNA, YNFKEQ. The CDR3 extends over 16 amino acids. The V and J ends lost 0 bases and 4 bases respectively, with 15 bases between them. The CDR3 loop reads CASSQENSPLLYGYTF. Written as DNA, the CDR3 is TGTGCCAGCAGCCAAGAGAACAGCCCCCTACTCTATGGCTACACCTTC.

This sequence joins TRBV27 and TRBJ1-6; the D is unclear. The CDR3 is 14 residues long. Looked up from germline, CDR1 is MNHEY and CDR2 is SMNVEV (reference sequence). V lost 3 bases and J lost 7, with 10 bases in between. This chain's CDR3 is CASSFGVLNSPLHF. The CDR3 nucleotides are TGTGCCAGCAGTTTCGGGGTTCTCAATTCACCCCTCCACTTT.

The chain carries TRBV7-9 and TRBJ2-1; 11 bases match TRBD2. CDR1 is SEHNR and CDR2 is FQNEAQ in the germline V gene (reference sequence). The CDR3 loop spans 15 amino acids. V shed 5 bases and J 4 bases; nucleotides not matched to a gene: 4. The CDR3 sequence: CASSQRLAGYNEQFF. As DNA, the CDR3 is TGTGCCAGCAGCCAACGACTAGCGGGATACAATGAGCAGTTCTTC.

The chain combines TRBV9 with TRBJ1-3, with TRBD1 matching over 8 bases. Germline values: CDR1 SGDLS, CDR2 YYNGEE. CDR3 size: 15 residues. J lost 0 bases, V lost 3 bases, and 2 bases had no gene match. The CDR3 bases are TGTGCCAGCAGCGGGACAGGGCTCTCTGGAAACACCATATATTTT. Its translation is CASSGTGLSGNTIYF. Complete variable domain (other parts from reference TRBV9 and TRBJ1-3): DSGVTQTPKHLITATGQRVTLRCSPRSGDLSVYWYQQSLDQGLQFLIQYYNGEERAKGNILERFSAQQFPDLHSELNLSSLELGDSALYFCASSGTGLSGNTIYFGEGSWLTVV.

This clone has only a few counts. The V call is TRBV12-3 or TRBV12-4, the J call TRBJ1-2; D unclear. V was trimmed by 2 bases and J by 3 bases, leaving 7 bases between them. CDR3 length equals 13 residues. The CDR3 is CASSLREDYGYTF. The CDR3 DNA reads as TGTGCCAGCAGTTTAAGGGAGGACTATGGCTACACCTTC.

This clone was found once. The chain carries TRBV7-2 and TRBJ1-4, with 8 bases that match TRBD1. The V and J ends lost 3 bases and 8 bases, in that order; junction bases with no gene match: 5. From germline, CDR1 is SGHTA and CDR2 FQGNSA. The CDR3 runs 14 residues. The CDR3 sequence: CASSFYTGGEKLFF. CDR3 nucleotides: TGTGCCAGCAGCTTTTACACAGGGGGGGAAAAACTGTTTTTT. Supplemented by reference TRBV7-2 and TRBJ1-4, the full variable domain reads GAGVSQSPSNKVTEKGKDVELRCDPISGHTALYWYRQSLGQGLEFLIYFQGNSAPDKSGLPSDRFSAERTGGSVSTLTIQRTQQEDSAVYLCASSFYTGGEKLFFGSGTQLSVL.

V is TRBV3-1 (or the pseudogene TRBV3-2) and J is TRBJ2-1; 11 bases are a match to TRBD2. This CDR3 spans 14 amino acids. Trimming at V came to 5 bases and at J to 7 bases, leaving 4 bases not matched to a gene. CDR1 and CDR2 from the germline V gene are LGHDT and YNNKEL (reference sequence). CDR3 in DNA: TGTGCCAGCAGCTCCGGGACTAGCGGTAATGAGCAGTTCTTC. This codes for CASSSGTSGNEQFF.

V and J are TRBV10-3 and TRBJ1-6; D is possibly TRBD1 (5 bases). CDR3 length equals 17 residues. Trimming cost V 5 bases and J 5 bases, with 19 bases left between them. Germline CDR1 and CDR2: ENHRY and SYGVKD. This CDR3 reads CAISQAQGGRDNSPLHF. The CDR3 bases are TGTGCCATCAGTCAAGCTCAGGGCGGCAGGGATAATTCACCCCTCCACTTT.

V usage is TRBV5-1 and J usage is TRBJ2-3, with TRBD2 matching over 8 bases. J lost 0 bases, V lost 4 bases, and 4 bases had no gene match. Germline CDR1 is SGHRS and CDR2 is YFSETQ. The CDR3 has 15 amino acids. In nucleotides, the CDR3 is TGCGCCAGCAGCACGCTAGCGGGCAGCACAGATACGCAGTATTTT. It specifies CASSTLAGSTDTQYF.

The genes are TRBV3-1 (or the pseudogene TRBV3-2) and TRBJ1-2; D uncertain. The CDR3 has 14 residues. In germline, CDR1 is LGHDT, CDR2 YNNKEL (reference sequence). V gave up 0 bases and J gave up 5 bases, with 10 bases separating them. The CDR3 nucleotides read TGTGCCAGCAGCCAAGATACGGGTCGGTATGGCTACACCTTC. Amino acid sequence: CASSQDTGRYGYTF.

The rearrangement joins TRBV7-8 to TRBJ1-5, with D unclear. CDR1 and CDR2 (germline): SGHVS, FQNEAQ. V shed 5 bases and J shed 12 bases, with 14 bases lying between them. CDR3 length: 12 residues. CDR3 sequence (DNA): TGTGCCAGCAGCCGGGTGGGAGGGCTCCAGCATTTT. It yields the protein CASSRVGGLQHF.

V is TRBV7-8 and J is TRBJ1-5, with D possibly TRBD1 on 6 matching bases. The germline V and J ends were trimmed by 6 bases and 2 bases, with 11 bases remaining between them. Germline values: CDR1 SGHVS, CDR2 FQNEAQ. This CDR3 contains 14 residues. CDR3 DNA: TGTGCCAGCAGTCGGGGACACGGCAATCAGCCCCAGCATTTT. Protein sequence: CASSRGHGNQPQHF.

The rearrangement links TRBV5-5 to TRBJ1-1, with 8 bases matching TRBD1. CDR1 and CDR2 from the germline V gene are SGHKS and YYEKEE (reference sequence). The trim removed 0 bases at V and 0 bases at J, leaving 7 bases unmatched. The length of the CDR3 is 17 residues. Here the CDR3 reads CASSLAGAGGLNTEAFF. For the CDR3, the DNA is TGTGCCAGCAGCTTGGCCGGGGCAGGGGGCCTGAACACTGAAGCTTTCTTT. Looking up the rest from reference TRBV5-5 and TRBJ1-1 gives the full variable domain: DAGVTQSPTHLIKTRGQQVTLRCSPISGHKSVSWYQQVLGQGPQFIFQYYEKEERGRGNFPDRFSARQFPNYSSELNVNALLLGDSALYLCASSLAGAGGLNTEAFFGQGTRLTVV.

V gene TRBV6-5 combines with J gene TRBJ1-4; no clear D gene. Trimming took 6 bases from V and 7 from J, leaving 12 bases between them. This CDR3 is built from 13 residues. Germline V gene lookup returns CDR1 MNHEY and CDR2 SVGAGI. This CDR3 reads CASSGARGEKLFF. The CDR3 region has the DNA TGTGCCAGCAGCGGCGCCCGGGGTGAAAAACTGTTTTTT.

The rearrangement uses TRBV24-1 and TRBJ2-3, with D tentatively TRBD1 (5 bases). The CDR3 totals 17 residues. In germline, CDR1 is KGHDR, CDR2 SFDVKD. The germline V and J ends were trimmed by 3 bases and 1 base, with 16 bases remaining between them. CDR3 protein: CATSDSYTVQGTDTQYF. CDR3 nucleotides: TGTGCCACCAGTGATAGCTATACCGTACAGGGCACAGATACGCAGTATTTT.

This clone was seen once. DNA for the CDR3: TGTGCCAGCAGTTTATTCGGGGGTGGCTCTGGGGCCAACGTCCTGACTTTC. Amino acid sequence: CASSLFGGGSGANVLTF. This rearrangement joins TRBV27 to TRBJ2-6; weak D call: TRBD2 (6 bases). CDR1 and CDR2 (germline): MNHEY, SMNVEV (reference sequence). The CDR3 consists of 17 residues. V was cut by 1 base and J by 0 bases, with 10 bases left in between. The variable domain in full, with the rest retrieved from reference TRBV27 and TRBJ2-6, is EAQVTQNPRYLITVTGKKLTVTCSQNMNHEYMSWYRQDPGLGLRQIYYSMNVEVTDKGDVPEGYKVSRKEKRNFPLILESPSPNQTSLYFCASSLFGGGSGANVLTFGAGSRLTVL.

The CDR3 bases are TGTGCCAGCAGCTTCCCCGGGACAGGACTCTCTGGGGCCAACGTCCTGACTTTC. This translates into CASSFPGTGLSGANVLTF. The chain couples TRBV5-4 to TRBJ2-6, with 8 bases matching TRBD1. The trim removed 2 bases at V and 0 bases at J, leaving 7 bases unmatched. Germline-derived CDR1 and CDR2 are SGHNT and YYREEE (reference sequence). The CDR3 runs to 18 residues.

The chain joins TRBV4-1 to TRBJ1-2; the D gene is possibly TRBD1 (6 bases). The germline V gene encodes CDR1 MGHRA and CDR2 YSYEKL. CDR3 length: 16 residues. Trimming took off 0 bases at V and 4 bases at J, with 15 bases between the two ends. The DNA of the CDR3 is TGCGCCAGCAGCCAAGAGAAACAGGGCGAAATCTATGGCTACACCTTC. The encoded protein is CASSQEKQGEIYGYTF.

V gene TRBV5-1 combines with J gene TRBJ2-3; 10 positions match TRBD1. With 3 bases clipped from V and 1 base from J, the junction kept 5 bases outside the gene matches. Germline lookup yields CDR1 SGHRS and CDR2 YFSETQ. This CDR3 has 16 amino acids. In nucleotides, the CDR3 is TGCGCCAGCAGCTCGGAGGGGACAGGGGGCACAGATACGCAGTATTTT. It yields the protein CASSSEGTGGTDTQYF.

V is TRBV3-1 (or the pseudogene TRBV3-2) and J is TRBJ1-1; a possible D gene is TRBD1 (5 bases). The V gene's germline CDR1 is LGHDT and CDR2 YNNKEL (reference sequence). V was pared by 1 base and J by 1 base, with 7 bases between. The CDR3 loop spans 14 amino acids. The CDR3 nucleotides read TGTGCCAGCAGCCAAGGGGGGAAGAACACTGAAGCTTTCTTT. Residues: CASSQGGKNTEAFF.

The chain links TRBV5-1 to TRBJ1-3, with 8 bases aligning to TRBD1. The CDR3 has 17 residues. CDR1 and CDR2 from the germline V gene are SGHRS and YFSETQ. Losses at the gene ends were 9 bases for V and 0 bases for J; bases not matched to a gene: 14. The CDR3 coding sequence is TGCGCCACCTTGGACAGGGCTGAACCAAGCTCTGGAAACACCATATATTTT. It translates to CATLDRAEPSSGNTIYF. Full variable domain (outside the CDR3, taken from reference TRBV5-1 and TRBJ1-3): KAGVTQTPRYLIKTRGQQVTLSCSPISGHRSVSWYQQTPGQGLQFLFEYFSETQRNKGNFPGRFSGRQFSNSRSEMNVSTLELGDSALYLCATLDRAEPSSGNTIYFGEGSWLTVV.

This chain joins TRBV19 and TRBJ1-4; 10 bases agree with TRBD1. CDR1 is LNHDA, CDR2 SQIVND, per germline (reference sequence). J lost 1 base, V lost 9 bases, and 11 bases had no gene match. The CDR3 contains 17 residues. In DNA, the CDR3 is TGTGCCAGCCGGGACAGGGGAGCTGGTGGAACTAATGAAAAACTGTTTTTT. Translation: CASRDRGAGGTNEKLFF. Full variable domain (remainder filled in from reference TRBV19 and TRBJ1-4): DGGITQSPKYLFRKEGQNVTLSCEQNLNHDAMYWYRQDPGQGLRLIYYSQIVNDFQKGDIAEGYSVSREKKESFPLTVTSAQKNPTAFYLCASRDRGAGGTNEKLFFGSGTQLSVL.

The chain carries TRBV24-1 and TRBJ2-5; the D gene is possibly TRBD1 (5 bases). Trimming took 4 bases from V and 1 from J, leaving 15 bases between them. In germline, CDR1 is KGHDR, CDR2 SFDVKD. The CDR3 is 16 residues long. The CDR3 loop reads CATSEITGPSQETQYF. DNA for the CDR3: TGTGCCACCAGTGAGATTACAGGACCTAGCCAAGAGACCCAGTACTTC.

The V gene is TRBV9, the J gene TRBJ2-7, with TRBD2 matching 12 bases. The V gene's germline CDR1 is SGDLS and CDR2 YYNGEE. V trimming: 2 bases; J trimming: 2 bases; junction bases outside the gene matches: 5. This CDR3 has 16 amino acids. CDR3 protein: CASSVDPSGGAYEQYF. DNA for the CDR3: TGTGCCAGCAGCGTCGACCCTAGCGGGGGGGCCTACGAGCAGTACTTC.

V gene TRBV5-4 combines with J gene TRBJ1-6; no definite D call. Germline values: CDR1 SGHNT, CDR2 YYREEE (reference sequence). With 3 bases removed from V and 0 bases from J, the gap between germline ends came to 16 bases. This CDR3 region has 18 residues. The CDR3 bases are TGTGCCAGCAGCTCGAGGACGGAGGTTAGCTCCTATAATTCACCCCTCCACTTT. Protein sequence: CASSSRTEVSSYNSPLHF.

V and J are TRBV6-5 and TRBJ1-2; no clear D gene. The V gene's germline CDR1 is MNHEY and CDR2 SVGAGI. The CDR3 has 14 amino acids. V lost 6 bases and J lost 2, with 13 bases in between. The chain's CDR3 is CASSPSAGNYGYTF. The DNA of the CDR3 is TGTGCCAGCAGCCCCTCGGCGGGGAACTATGGCTACACCTTC.